Listed below are T cell receptor beta chains from one sample, sequenced in a study of shared clonotypes between healthy human individuals. Assay used: immunoSEQ multiplex PCR; TCRdb lists only in-frame clones, some missing. The data hold 450,000 to 500,000 clones, with about 79% observed a single time. Sequenced material: PBMCs. The receptors derive from a woman in her thirties or forties in good health. Some clones in this sample may be carry-over from other donors' samples. The CDR3 runs from the conserved cysteine through the conserved F or W. D genes are given only for firm matches. Only part of the rows carry a size: once, few, many, or a class if the clone is expanded.

TRBJ2-1,NA,TRBD2,TRBV5-1,CASSLEGSSGGLIYNEQFF,TGCGCCAGCAGCTTGGAAGGGTCTAGCGGGGGCCTAATTTACAATGAGCAGTTCTTC
TRBJ2-7,NA,TRBD2,TRBV7-2,CASSRTSGSSYEQYF,TGTGCCAGCAGCAGGACTAGCGGGAGCTCCTACGAGCAGTACTTC
TRBJ2-2,NA,NA,TRBV7-2,CASSTRQKANTGELFF,TGTGCCAGCAGCACCAGACAAAAAGCGAACACCGGGGAGCTGTTTTTT
TRBJ2-2,once,TRBD1,TRBV5-1,CASSLRGLQNTGELFF,TGCGCCAGCAGCTTGAGGGGGCTCCAGAACACCGGGGAGCTGTTTTTT
TRBJ1-4,NA,NA,TRBV7-3,CASVEQVEKLFF,TGTGCCAGCGTGGAACAGGTTGAAAAACTGTTTTTT
TRBJ2-5,many,NA,TRBV4-3,CASSQDTSRGETQYF,TGCGCCAGCAGCCAAGATACTAGCCGCGGCGAGACCCAGTACTTC
TRBJ2-5,NA,TRBD2,TRBV28,CASSWGAASGRLETQYF,TGTGCCAGCAGTTGGGGGGCGGCTAGCGGGAGGTTAGAGACCCAGTACTTC
TRBJ2-7,NA,NA,TRBV10-3,CAISESGGSREQYF,TGTGCCATCAGTGAGTCAGGAGGGTCTCGCGAGCAGTACTTC
TRBJ2-2,NA,NA,TRBV7-9,CASSLAGDGTGELFF,TGTGCCAGCAGCTTAGCGGGAGATGGCACCGGGGAGCTGTTTTTT
TRBJ2-1,NA,TRBD1,TRBV5-6,CASSETGGAYNEQFF,TGTGCCAGCAGCGAAACAGGGGGCGCTTACAATGAGCAGTTCTTC
TRBJ2-1,few,TRBD2,TRBV11-3,CASSLSGTSGSGGNEQFF,TGTGCCAGCAGCTTATCGGGGACTAGCGGGAGTGGAGGGAATGAGCAGTTCTTC
TRBJ2-1,NA,TRBD2,TRBV7-2,CASSFGTSGPRAGNEQFF,TGTGCCAGCAGCTTTGGGACTAGCGGGCCAAGGGCCGGCAATGAGCAGTTCTTC
TRBJ2-2,few,NA,TRBV27,CASRSGTDTGELFF,TGTGCCAGCAGGTCAGGGACGGACACCGGGGAGCTGTTTTTT
TRBJ2-1,many,TRBD2,TRBV7-9,CASSLTASGRNEQFF,TGTGCCAGCAGCTTAACGGCTAGCGGGAGGAATGAGCAGTTCTTC
TRBJ1-3,many,NA,TRBV30,CAWEGDSGNTIYF,TGTGCCTGGGAGGGGGACTCTGGAAACACCATATATTTT
TRBJ2-7,NA,TRBD2,TRBV7-3,CACSGGSSYEQYF,TGTGCCTGCAGTGGCGGGAGTTCCTACGAGCAGTACTTC
TRBJ2-7,NA,NA,TRBV10-3,CAISDRQVYEQYF,TGTGCCATCAGTGACAGACAGGTCTACGAGCAGTACTTC
TRBJ2-7,NA,TRBD1,TRBV5-1,CASSADSGTGNYEQYF,TGCGCCAGCAGCGCCGACTCTGGGACAGGAAACTACGAGCAGTACTTC
TRBJ2-7,once,TRBD2,TRBV7-9,CASSRTSGATYEQYF,TGTGCCAGCAGCCGGACTAGCGGTGCCACCTACGAGCAGTACTTC
TRBJ2-7,NA,NA,TRBV5-4,CASSLEGGTSYEQYF,TGTGCCAGCAGCTTGGAGGGGGGAACTTCCTACGAGCAGTACTTC
TRBJ2-3,many,NA,TRBV4-3,CASSQDLGDTQYF,TGCGCCAGCAGCCAAGATTTGGGAGATACGCAGTATTTT
TRBJ2-3,NA,TRBD2,TRBV4-2,CASSQELAGGRHTQYF,TGTGCCAGCAGCCAAGAATTAGCGGGAGGTCGGCATACGCAGTATTTT
TRBJ2-7,few,TRBD1,TRBV5-4,CASSLSGTAEQYF,TGTGCCAGCAGCCTATCCGGGACAGCCGAGCAGTACTTC
TRBJ1-5,NA,TRBD1,TRBV7-9,CASSLGTGGDQPQHF,TGTGCCAGCAGCTTAGGGACAGGGGGGGATCAGCCCCAGCATTTT
TRBJ2-2,NA,NA,TRBV6-1,CASWLGELFF,TGTGCCAGCTGGCTCGGGGAGCTGTTTTTT
TRBJ2-5,NA,NA,TRBV25-1,CASSGGTKQETQYF,TGTGCCAGCAGTGGGGGGACGAAACAAGAGACCCAGTACTTC
TRBJ2-5,NA,TRBD1,TRBV29-1,CSGGQQETQYF,TGCAGCGGGGGACAGCAAGAGACCCAGTACTTC
TRBJ1-5,NA,TRBD1,TRBV7-2,CASSLAATGGQPQHF,TGTGCCAGCAGCTTAGCGGCCACAGGGGGGCAGCCCCAGCATTTT
TRBJ2-2,NA,NA,TRBV28,CASSFGGRGELFF,TGTGCCAGCAGTTTCGGAGGGAGAGGGGAGCTGTTTTTT
TRBJ2-7,NA,TRBD2,TRBV28,CASSFVGGPVEQYF,TGTGCCAGCAGTTTCGTGGGAGGGCCAGTCGAGCAGTACTTC
TRBJ2-5,NA,NA,TRBV18,CASSSRVEQTQYF,TGTGCCAGCTCTTCCAGGGTGGAACAGACCCAGTACTTC
TRBJ2-7,NA,NA,TRBV9,CASSVDSNEQYF,TGTGCCAGCAGCGTAGACAGTAACGAGCAGTACTTC
TRBJ2-1,once,TRBD1,TRBV4-2,CASSQDRGTGDNEQFF,TGTGCCAGCAGCCAAGATCGAGGGACAGGAGACAATGAGCAGTTCTTC
TRBJ2-5,NA,NA,TRBV14,CASSHSGTQYF,TGTGCCAGCAGCCACTCTGGGACCCAGTACTTC
TRBJ2-7,NA,NA,TRBV11-3,CASSLGGTYEQYF,TGTGCCAGCAGCTTAGGCGGGACCTACGAGCAGTACTTC
TRBJ2-5,NA,NA,TRBV6-5,CASSARPGASETQYF,TGTGCCAGCAGCGCCCGGCCGGGGGCATCAGAGACCCAGTACTTC
TRBJ1-1,NA,NA,TRBV4-3,CASSQWAGKAEAFF,TGCGCCAGCAGCCAATGGGCAGGGAAGGCTGAAGCTTTCTTT
TRBJ2-1,NA,TRBD2,TRBV6-5,CASSLLAGRAFGEQFF,TGTGCCAGCAGTTTACTAGCGGGGAGAGCCTTCGGTGAGCAGTTCTTC
TRBJ2-1,NA,NA,TRBV7-8,CASSPPPRQTPASYNEQFF,TGTGCCAGCAGCCCCCCCCCGCGGCAGACACCTGCCTCCTACAATGAGCAGTTCTTC
TRBJ1-3,NA,NA,TRBV7-9,CASSLAGSSGNTIYF,TGTGCCAGCAGCTTAGCGGGAAGCTCTGGAAACACCATATATTTT